A single sample gave rise to the 32 T cell receptor beta chains below, sequenced in a study of T cells in Graves' hyperthyroidism and ophthalmopathy. Authors of the study amplified TCR beta CDR3 regions from RNA transcripts. HTBI primers were used for first-round RT-PCR of the TCR CDR3. TCRdb ran MiXCR on the multiplex PCR reads and lists one entry per CDR3 protein. The data contain a few hundred thousand distinct CDR3 sequences, roughly 15% of them seen just once; the ten biggest clones take up about 20%. Sequencing was done on a sample of blood. The origin of the receptors is a woman aged 30 to 39 with Graves' ophthalmopathy.

V gene TRBV19 combines with J gene TRBJ1-4; D ambiguous. From germline, CDR1 is LNHDA and CDR2 SQIVND (reference sequence). The CDR3 loop spans 14 amino acids. Deletions cut 8 bases from V and 5 bases from J, with 15 bases between. The DNA for the CDR3 is TGTGCCAGTGGACTTAGGGCCGAAAATGAAAAACTGTTTTTT. Translation: CASGLRAENEKLFF.

This clonotype was counted between two and nine times. The chain combines TRBV5-6 with TRBJ1-1; 8 bases are a match to TRBD1. The V segment lost 8 bases and the J segment 3 bases; nucleotides outside the gene matches: 12. Germline V gene data show CDR1 as SGHDT and CDR2 as YYEEEE. The CDR3 length is 15 residues. The CDR3 nucleotides are TGTGCCAGTACCCGGACAGGGAGTATTTACACTGAAGCTTTCTTT. Protein sequence: CASTRTGSIYTEAFF.

This clonotype was counted at least ten times. The chain employs TRBV2 and TRBJ2-1; D not certain. This CDR3 is 10 amino acids long. Trimming left V 6 bases short and J 7 bases short, with 4 bases between. Germline V CDR1 and CDR2: SNHLY, FYNNEI. CDR3 region: CASRGNEQFF. The CDR3 bases are TGTGCCAGCAGGGGGAATGAGCAGTTCTTC. The full variable domain, in which reference TRBV2 and TRBJ2-1 provide the parts outside the CDR3, is EPEVTQTPSHQVTQMGQEVILRCVPISNHLYFYWYRQILGQKVEFLVSFYNNEISEKSEIFDDQFSVERPDGSNFTLKIRSTKLEDSAMYFCASRGNEQFFGPGTRLTVL.

This sequence joins TRBV11-1 and TRBJ2-1; D uncertain. This CDR3 has 11 amino acids. Per the germline V gene, CDR1 is SGHAT and CDR2 is FQDESV (reference sequence). With 10 bases removed from V and 7 bases from J, the gap between germline ends came to 11 bases. The CDR3 DNA sequence: TGTGCCAAATACGCGACGAATGAGCAGTTCTTC. Its translation is CAKYATNEQFF.

For this clonotype: One end of the junction is discordant with germline, which a read error may explain. The rearrangement links TRBV6-1 to TRBJ2-6, with a tentative D call TRBD2 (7 bases). The length of the CDR3 is 15 residues. CDR1 is MNHNS, CDR2 SASEGT, per germline. In DNA form, the CDR3 reads TGTGCCGGCAGTGTAACAGGGAGCGGGGCCAGCGTCCTGACTTTC. Protein product: CAGSVTGSGASVLTF.

This clonotype was seen ten or more times. The chain employs TRBV20-1 and TRBJ2-2; TRBD2 aligns across 12 bases. Looked up from germline, CDR1 is DFQATT and CDR2 is SNEGSKA (reference sequence). This CDR3 is 13 amino acids long. After removal of 2 bases from V and 8 bases from J, the junction contained 0 bases not matched to a gene. The DNA for the CDR3 is TGCAGTGCTAGACTAGCGGGGGGGGGGGAGCTGTTTTTT. Its translation: CSARLAGGGELFF.

This clonotype was found many times. In DNA, the CDR3 is TGTGCCAGCAGCTGGTCAGCGTTACCGTACTTC. This translates into CASSWSALPYF. The V and J genes are TRBV11-2 and TRBJ2-5; D is unresolved. The V end was cut by 4 bases, the J end by 13 bases, with 13 bases between. CDR1 is SGHAT, CDR2 FQNNGV, per germline. This CDR3 contains 11 residues.

This clonotype was seen many times. This could be a read error, since a much larger clone is one nucleotide away. CDR3 DNA sequence: TGTGCCAGCAGTTTATCGGGACAGGGCTACAATGAGCAGTTCTTC. Its protein is CASSLSGQGYNEQFF. The chain uses TRBV27 and TRBJ2-1; 9 bases line up with TRBD1. V was pared by 0 bases and J by 3 bases, with 0 bases of the junction left unmatched. The germline V gene has CDR1 MNHEY and CDR2 SMNVEV (reference sequence). This CDR3 has 15 residues.

This clonotype appeared many times. The rearrangement uses TRBV7-2 and TRBJ2-3; 9 bases line up with TRBD1. J was trimmed by 6 bases and V by 4 bases; bases with no gene match: 8. Germline-derived CDR1 and CDR2 are SGHTA and FQGNSA. CDR3 length equals 15 residues. For the CDR3, the DNA is TGTGCCAGCAGCTCGGAGGACAGGGGTATGGATACGCAGTATTTT. It yields the protein CASSSEDRGMDTQYF.

This clonotype appeared many times. The CDR3 DNA follows: TGTGCCAGCAGCCCCGGGAGCTACCAAGAGACCCAGTACTTC. The encoded protein is CASSPGSYQETQYF. The chain couples TRBV7-9 to TRBJ2-5, with D possibly TRBD2 on 6 matching bases. V was clipped by 5 bases and J by 0 bases, with 10 bases between them. This CDR3 is built from 14 residues. CDR1 is SEHNR, CDR2 FQNEAQ, per germline (reference sequence).

The V and J genes are TRBV25-1 and TRBJ2-3; 7 bases are shared with TRBD2. The V gene end was trimmed by 4 bases and the J gene end by 5 bases; junction bases not matched to a gene: 6. From germline, CDR1 is MGHDK and CDR2 SYGVNS. CDR3 length: 14 amino acids. CDR3 bases: TGTGCCAGCAGTGGGTGGGGGGGTAGAGATACGCAGTATTTT. Its protein is CASSGWGGRDTQYF.

This clonotype came up many times. V and J are TRBV6-1 and TRBJ2-7; 7 bases agree with TRBD2. The CDR3 runs to 13 residues. Germline CDR1 MNHNS, CDR2 SASEGT. Trimming at V came to 9 bases and at J to 5 bases, leaving 10 bases not matched to a gene. CDR3 amino acids: CASNSGTTHEQYF. In DNA, the CDR3 is TGTGCCAGTAACTCCGGGACTACCCACGAGCAGTACTTC.

Many counts were recorded for this clonotype. This chain connects TRBV5-5 to TRBJ1-6; D not certain. CDR3 length: 14 amino acids. Germline V gene data show CDR1 as SGHKS and CDR2 as YYEKEE (reference sequence). V was trimmed by 0 bases and J by 8 bases, leaving 9 bases between them. The CDR3 spells CASSLADTDSPLHF. The CDR3 DNA follows: TGTGCCAGCAGCTTGGCCGACACCGATTCACCCCTCCACTTT.

This clonotype was found many times. The CDR3 region has the DNA TGCAGTGCTAGAGTCGGGACAGGGAACTATGGCTACACCTTC. Residues: CSARVGTGNYGYTF. The chain recombines TRBV20-1 with TRBJ1-2; 9 bases line up with TRBD1. The length of the CDR3 is 14 residues. The V gene end was trimmed by 1 base and the J gene end by 2 bases; junction bases not matched to a gene: 2. Germline V lookup: CDR1 DFQATT, CDR2 SNEGSKA (reference sequence).

This clonotype has ten or more counts. The CDR3 nucleotides are TGTGCCAGCAGGTCTACCCTACTAGCGGGGGACCCCTACGAGCAGTACTTC. This translates into CASRSTLLAGDPYEQYF. The chain links TRBV2 to TRBJ2-7; 11 bases align to TRBD2. V shed 6 bases and J 2 bases; nucleotides not matched to a gene: 12. Germline CDR1 reads SNHLY; CDR2 reads FYNNEI. This CDR3 region has 17 residues.

V and J are TRBV28 and TRBJ2-3; tentatively, D is TRBD2 (6 bases). V gave up 5 bases and J gave up 0 bases, with 15 bases separating them. Germline CDR1 is MDHEN and CDR2 is SYDVKM. The CDR3 consists of 16 residues. The CDR3 spells CASSPRGGSSTDTQYF. The CDR3 nucleotides read TGTGCCAGCAGTCCTCGTGGGGGGTCTAGCACAGATACGCAGTATTTT.

This clonotype was observed many times. The chain is built from TRBV28 and TRBJ2-3; D may be TRBD1 (6 bases). Trimming took off 5 bases at V and 4 bases at J, with 19 bases between the two ends. The CDR3 loop spans 16 amino acids. Per the germline V gene, CDR1 is MDHEN and CDR2 is SYDVKM. CDR3 sequence reads: CASSAQGAPDPDTQYF. CDR3 coding DNA: TGTGCCAGCAGTGCACAGGGAGCCCCTGACCCAGATACGCAGTATTTT.

This clonotype was detected ten times or more. This chain joins TRBV12-3 or TRBV12-4 and TRBJ1-5; the D gene is possibly TRBD1 (6 bases). The CDR3 runs to 15 residues. The V and J ends lost 5 bases and 3 bases respectively, with 14 bases between them. The CDR3 DNA sequence: TGTGCCAGCAGTCCGACAGGAGCCCTCAATCAGCCCCAGCATTTT. Amino acids: CASSPTGALNQPQHF.

This clonotype was counted at least ten times. The chain combines TRBV27 with TRBJ1-1; D unclear. V was cut by 6 bases and J by 1 base, with 9 bases left in between. Germline V CDR1 and CDR2: MNHEY, SMNVEV (reference sequence). CDR3 length: 13 residues. The CDR3 nucleotides are TGTGCCAGCAGCCTTTATGGGAACACTGAAGCTTTCTTT. It is translated as CASSLYGNTEAFF.

This clonotype was seen a few times. The gene calls are TRBV7-9 and TRBJ2-2; the match to TRBD1 covers 8 bases. The germline V gene has CDR1 SEHNR and CDR2 FQNEAQ (reference sequence). J gave up 6 bases and V 4 bases, and 4 bases lay outside the gene matches. The CDR3 has 14 amino acids. CDR3 nucleotides: TGTGCCAGCAGCTACGGACAGGGTTCCGGGGAGCTGTTTTTT. Its protein is CASSYGQGSGELFF.

This clonotype was detected many times. V is TRBV28 and J is TRBJ2-7, with TRBD1 as a possible D gene (5 bases). CDR3 size: 14 residues. V shed 2 bases and J shed 3 bases, with 11 bases lying between them. CDR1 and CDR2 (germline): MDHEN, SYDVKM. The CDR3 DNA reads as TGTGCCAGCAGTTTAGTGGGGCTGCACTACGAGCAGTACTTC. Its translation is CASSLVGLHYEQYF.

This clonotype was seen only a few times. V is TRBV20-1 and J is TRBJ1-6; 8 bases map to TRBD1. The V gene end was trimmed by 0 bases and the J gene end by 8 bases; junction bases not matched to a gene: 6. The CDR3 consists of 15 residues. Germline CDR1 and CDR2: DFQATT and SNEGSKA (reference sequence). CDR3: CSARDATGAHSPLHF. The CDR3 DNA reads as TGCAGTGCTAGAGACGCGACAGGGGCGCATTCACCCCTCCACTTT.

This clonotype has a count of ten or more. The rearrangement links TRBV20-1 to TRBJ1-5; 10 nucleotides agree with TRBD1. Per the germline V gene, CDR1 is DFQATT and CDR2 is SNEGSKA (reference sequence). V was clipped by 6 bases and J by 2 bases; unmatched bases: 13. The length of the CDR3 is 17 residues. The CDR3 loop is CSAENGPGTGGNQPQHF. The DNA for the CDR3 is TGCAGTGCCGAAAACGGCCCCGGGACAGGGGGCAATCAGCCCCAGCATTTT.

This clonotype was seen a handful of times. This chain connects TRBV6-5 to TRBJ2-1; perhaps TRBD1 as D (5 bases). Trimming took 4 bases from V and 9 from J, leaving 10 bases between them. CDR1 is MNHEY, CDR2 SVGAGI, per germline. The CDR3 runs 12 residues. The CDR3 DNA follows: TGTGCCAGCAGTTTCACGCAGGGTGAGCAGTTCTTC. It specifies CASSFTQGEQFF.

This clonotype appeared a few times. The V call is TRBV19, the J call TRBJ1-2, with unresolved D. V lost 9 bases to trimming and J lost 2 bases, with 16 bases between them. CDR1 and CDR2 (germline): LNHDA, SQIVND (reference sequence). This CDR3 comprises 14 residues. This CDR3 reads CASKPGLGNYGYTF. CDR3 nucleotide sequence: TGTGCCAGCAAACCGGGCTTAGGAAACTATGGCTACACCTTC.

The CDR3 DNA reads as TGTGCCAGCAGTCTTGGAGACCAGAGAATTGGAAACACCATATATTTT. It codes for CASSLGDQRIGNTIYF. The chain is built from TRBV6-1 and TRBJ1-3, with D hard to call. The V gene lost 5 bases and the J gene lost 3 bases, with 17 bases spanning the gap. Germline CDR1 reads MNHNS; CDR2 reads SASEGT. This CDR3 has 16 amino acids.

This clonotype was found a few times. The chain joins TRBV7-6 to TRBJ1-3, with a possible D match to TRBD1 (5 bases). Trimming left V 3 bases short and J 2 bases short, with 11 bases between. The CDR3 length is 15 residues. Germline CDR1 SGHVS, CDR2 FNYEAQ. Here the CDR3 reads CASSLEGKTGNTIYF. CDR3 nucleotide sequence: TGTGCCAGCAGCTTGGAGGGGAAGACTGGAAACACCATATATTTT.

This clonotype was counted at least ten times. The J gene is TRBJ1-5, the V gene TRBV28, with D possibly matching TRBD1 (5 bases). CDR1 and CDR2 from the germline V gene are MDHEN and SYDVKM. The length of the CDR3 is 16 residues. The V end was cut by 6 bases, the J end by 5 bases, with 20 bases between. CDR3: CASSSPAEGGDQPQHF. CDR3 in DNA: TGTGCCAGCAGCTCGCCTGCAGAAGGAGGGGATCAGCCCCAGCATTTT.

The J gene is TRBJ2-7, the V gene TRBV14, with D unclear. The CDR3 runs to 14 residues. V was cut by 2 bases and J by 3 bases, with 11 bases left in between. In germline, CDR1 is SGHDN, CDR2 FVKESK. CDR3 coding DNA: TGTGCCAGCAGCCAACACGCGTCGAACTACGAGCAGTACTTC. Its translation: CASSQHASNYEQYF.

This clonotype was seen more than once but under ten times. The V and J genes are TRBV19 and TRBJ1-2, with D hard to call. This CDR3 has 14 amino acids. Trimming stripped 5 bases from V and 8 bases from J, with 18 bases between. The germline V gene encodes CDR1 LNHDA and CDR2 SQIVND (reference sequence). The CDR3 DNA follows: TGTGCCAGTAGTTGGTTTTGGGATACAAGGGGCTACACCTTC. Protein product: CASSWFWDTRGYTF. The full variable domain, its missing parts supplied by reference TRBV19 and TRBJ1-2, is DGGITQSPKYLFRKEGQNVTLSCEQNLNHDAMYWYRQDPGQGLRLIYYSQIVNDFQKGDIAEGYSVSREKKESFPLTVTSAQKNPTAFYLCASSWFWDTRGYTFGSGTRLTVV.

In its sample, this clonotype was seen many times. The chain uses TRBV12-3 or TRBV12-4 and TRBJ1-1; tentative D call: TRBD1 (5 bases). V was pared by 7 bases and J by 1 base, with 19 bases between. This CDR3 spans 16 amino acids. DNA for the CDR3: TGTGCCAGCAATTTGGGGGTATCCTCATGGAACACTGAAGCTTTCTTT. It codes for CASNLGVSSWNTEAFF.

The CDR3 nucleotides are TGTGCCAGCAGTGTTTTCGTTGGGACTGAAGCTTTCTTT. This codes for CASSVFVGTEAFF. V and J are TRBV2 and TRBJ1-1, with D hard to call. Between the trimmed V and J ends, which lost 4 bases and 5 bases, there was a span of 11 bases. The germline gives CDR1 SNHLY, CDR2 FYNNEI. CDR3 length equals 13 residues.